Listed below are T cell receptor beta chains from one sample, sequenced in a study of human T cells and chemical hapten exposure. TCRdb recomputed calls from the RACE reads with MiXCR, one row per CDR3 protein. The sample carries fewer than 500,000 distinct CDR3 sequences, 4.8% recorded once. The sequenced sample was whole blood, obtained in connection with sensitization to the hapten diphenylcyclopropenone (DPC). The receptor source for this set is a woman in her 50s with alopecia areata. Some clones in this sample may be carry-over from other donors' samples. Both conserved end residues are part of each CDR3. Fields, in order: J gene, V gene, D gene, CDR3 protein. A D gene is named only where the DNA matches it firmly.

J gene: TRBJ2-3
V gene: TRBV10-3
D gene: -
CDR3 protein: CAISEGRDTQYF

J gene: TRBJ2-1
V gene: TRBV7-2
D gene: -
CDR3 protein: CASSFRTLEQFF

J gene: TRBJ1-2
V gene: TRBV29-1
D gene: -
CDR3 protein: CSVEGGVRGYTF

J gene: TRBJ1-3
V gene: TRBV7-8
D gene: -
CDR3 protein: CASRPKATGNTIYF

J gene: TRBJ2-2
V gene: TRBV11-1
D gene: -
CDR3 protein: CASSLGVGGELFF

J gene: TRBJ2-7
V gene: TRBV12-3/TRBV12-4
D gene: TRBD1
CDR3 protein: CASSPLGGHEQYF

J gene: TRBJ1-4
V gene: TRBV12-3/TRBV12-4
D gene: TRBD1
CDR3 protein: CASSLWGQGQEKLFF

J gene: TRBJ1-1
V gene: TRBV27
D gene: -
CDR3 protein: CASSLQSMNTEAFF

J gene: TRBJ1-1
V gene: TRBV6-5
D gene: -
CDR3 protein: CASSYSTSGNTEAFF

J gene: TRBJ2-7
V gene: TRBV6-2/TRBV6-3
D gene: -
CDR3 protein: CASMDGFSSYEQYF

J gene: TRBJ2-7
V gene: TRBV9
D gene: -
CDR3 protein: CASSVEGTDEQYF

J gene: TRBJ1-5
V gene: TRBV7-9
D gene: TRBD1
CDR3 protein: CASSLVTGTVGPQHF

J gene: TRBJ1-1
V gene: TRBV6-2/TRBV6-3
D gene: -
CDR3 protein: CASSYGSMNTEAFF

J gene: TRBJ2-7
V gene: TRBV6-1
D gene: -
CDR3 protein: CASRMTILGEQYF

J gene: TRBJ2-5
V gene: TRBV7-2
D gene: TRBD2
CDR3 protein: CASSPRGGPETQYF

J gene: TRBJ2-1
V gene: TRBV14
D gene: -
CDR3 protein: CASSHYQSNEQFF

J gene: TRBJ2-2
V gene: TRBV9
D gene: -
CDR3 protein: CASSVGTTGELFF

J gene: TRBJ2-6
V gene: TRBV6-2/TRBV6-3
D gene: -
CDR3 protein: CASRRGAGANVLTF

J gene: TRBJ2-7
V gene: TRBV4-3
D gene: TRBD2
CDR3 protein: CASAEGTSGYEQYF

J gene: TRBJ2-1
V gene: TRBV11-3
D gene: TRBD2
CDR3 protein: CASSFRSGSTNEQFF

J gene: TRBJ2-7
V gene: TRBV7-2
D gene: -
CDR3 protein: CASSSGPEYEQYF

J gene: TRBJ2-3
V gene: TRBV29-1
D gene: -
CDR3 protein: CSVEDRTAPGDTQYF

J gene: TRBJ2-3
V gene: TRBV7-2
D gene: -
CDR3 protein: CASSLSTTSTDTQYF

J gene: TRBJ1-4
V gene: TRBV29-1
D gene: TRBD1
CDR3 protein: CSVPDRASEKLFF

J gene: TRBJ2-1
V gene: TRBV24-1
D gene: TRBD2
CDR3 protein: CATSDSTAGLASNEQFF

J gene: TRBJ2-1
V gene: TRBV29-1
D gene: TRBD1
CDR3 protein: CSAGQEAGEQFF

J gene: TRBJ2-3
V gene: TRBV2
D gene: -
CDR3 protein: CASRREGGTDTQYF

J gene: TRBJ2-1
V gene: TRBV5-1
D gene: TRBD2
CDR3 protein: CASSISSGPSSYNEQFF

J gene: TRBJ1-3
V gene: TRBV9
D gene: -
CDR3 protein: CASSSRALNSGNTIYF

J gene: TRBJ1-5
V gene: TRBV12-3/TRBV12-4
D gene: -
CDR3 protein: CASSFSRNQPQHF

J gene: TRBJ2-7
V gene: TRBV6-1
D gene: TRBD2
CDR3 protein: CASTGGTSGGEGEQYF

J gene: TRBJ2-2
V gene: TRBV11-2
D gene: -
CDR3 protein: CASALQGSTGELFF

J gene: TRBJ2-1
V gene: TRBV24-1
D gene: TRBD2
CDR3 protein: CATSDGLAGGSNEQFF

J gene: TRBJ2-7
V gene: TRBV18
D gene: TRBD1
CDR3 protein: CASSPSETGLTYEQYF

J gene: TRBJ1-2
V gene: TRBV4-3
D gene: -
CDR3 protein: CASSQELQGRNYGYTF

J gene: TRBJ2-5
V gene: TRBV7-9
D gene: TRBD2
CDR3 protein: CASSGAGLAPRETQYF

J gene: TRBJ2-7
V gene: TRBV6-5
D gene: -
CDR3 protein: CASSTTGRRHEQYF

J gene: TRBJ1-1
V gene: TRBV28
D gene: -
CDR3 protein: CASSFNVGPLWGDTEAFF

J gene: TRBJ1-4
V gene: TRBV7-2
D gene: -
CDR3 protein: CASSLQRATNEKLFF

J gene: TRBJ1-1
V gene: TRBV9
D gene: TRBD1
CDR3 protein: CASSGQGDTEAFF

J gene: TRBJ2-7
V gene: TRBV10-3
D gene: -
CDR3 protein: CAISGRSTWEQYF

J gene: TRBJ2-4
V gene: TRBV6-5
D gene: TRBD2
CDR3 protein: CASSRLAGAKNIQYF

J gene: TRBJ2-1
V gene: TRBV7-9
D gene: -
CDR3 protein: CASSAPEPVSYNEQFF

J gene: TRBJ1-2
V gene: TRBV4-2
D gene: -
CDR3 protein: CASSQGREQSGYTF

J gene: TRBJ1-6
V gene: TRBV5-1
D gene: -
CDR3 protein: CASSLSGSDNSPLHF

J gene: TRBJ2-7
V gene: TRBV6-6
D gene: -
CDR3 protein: CASSYPGQISSYEQYF

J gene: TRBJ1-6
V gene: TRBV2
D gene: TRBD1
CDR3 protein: CASSTTGANSPLHF

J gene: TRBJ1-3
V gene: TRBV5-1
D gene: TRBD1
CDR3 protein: CASSMTGTGFSGNTIYF

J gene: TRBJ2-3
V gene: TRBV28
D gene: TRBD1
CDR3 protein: CASTPGGKDTQYF

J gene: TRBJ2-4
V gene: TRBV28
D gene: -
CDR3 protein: CASSEGMSSAYF

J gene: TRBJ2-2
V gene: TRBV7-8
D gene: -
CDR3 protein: CASSSPRRGAPGELFF

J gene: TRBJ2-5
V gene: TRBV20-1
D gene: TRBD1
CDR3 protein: CSAGDRGQETQYF

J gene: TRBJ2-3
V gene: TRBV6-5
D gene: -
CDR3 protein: CASLARLGTDTQYF